This T cell receptor (beta chain) was captured in a study of T cells in Graves' hyperthyroidism and ophthalmopathy. Study-level findings and limits: Most clonotypes expanded in thyroid above 0.001 were likewise present in blood.

RNA transcripts gave rise to amplified TCR beta CDR3 regions. First-round RT-PCR with HTBI primers amplified the TCR CDR3 region. TCRdb fed the multiplex PCR reads into MiXCR, producing one record per CDR3 protein. In the table there are 360,000 or so distinct CDR3 sequences, around 15% of which are singletons. This clonotype was seen only a few times. The target antigen is unknown. Disease lasting under 3 months, a NOSPECS grade of at least 4, and a Clinical Activity Score of at least 3 were features of the ophthalmopathy patients. This CDR3 contains 17 residues. V dropped 3 bases and J dropped 0; count of bases not matched to a gene: 12. Germline CDR1 is SGHRS and CDR2 is YFSETQ.

This clonotype originated in a woman aged 55-75 years with Graves' ophthalmopathy. The V and J genes are TRBV5-1 and TRBJ2-7, with 7 nucleotides matching TRBD2. Source material: blood. CDR3 nucleotides: TGCGCCAGCAGCTGGAACCCATCAGCGGGAACCTCCTACGAGCAGTACTTC. Amino acids: CASSWNPSAGTSYEQYF.